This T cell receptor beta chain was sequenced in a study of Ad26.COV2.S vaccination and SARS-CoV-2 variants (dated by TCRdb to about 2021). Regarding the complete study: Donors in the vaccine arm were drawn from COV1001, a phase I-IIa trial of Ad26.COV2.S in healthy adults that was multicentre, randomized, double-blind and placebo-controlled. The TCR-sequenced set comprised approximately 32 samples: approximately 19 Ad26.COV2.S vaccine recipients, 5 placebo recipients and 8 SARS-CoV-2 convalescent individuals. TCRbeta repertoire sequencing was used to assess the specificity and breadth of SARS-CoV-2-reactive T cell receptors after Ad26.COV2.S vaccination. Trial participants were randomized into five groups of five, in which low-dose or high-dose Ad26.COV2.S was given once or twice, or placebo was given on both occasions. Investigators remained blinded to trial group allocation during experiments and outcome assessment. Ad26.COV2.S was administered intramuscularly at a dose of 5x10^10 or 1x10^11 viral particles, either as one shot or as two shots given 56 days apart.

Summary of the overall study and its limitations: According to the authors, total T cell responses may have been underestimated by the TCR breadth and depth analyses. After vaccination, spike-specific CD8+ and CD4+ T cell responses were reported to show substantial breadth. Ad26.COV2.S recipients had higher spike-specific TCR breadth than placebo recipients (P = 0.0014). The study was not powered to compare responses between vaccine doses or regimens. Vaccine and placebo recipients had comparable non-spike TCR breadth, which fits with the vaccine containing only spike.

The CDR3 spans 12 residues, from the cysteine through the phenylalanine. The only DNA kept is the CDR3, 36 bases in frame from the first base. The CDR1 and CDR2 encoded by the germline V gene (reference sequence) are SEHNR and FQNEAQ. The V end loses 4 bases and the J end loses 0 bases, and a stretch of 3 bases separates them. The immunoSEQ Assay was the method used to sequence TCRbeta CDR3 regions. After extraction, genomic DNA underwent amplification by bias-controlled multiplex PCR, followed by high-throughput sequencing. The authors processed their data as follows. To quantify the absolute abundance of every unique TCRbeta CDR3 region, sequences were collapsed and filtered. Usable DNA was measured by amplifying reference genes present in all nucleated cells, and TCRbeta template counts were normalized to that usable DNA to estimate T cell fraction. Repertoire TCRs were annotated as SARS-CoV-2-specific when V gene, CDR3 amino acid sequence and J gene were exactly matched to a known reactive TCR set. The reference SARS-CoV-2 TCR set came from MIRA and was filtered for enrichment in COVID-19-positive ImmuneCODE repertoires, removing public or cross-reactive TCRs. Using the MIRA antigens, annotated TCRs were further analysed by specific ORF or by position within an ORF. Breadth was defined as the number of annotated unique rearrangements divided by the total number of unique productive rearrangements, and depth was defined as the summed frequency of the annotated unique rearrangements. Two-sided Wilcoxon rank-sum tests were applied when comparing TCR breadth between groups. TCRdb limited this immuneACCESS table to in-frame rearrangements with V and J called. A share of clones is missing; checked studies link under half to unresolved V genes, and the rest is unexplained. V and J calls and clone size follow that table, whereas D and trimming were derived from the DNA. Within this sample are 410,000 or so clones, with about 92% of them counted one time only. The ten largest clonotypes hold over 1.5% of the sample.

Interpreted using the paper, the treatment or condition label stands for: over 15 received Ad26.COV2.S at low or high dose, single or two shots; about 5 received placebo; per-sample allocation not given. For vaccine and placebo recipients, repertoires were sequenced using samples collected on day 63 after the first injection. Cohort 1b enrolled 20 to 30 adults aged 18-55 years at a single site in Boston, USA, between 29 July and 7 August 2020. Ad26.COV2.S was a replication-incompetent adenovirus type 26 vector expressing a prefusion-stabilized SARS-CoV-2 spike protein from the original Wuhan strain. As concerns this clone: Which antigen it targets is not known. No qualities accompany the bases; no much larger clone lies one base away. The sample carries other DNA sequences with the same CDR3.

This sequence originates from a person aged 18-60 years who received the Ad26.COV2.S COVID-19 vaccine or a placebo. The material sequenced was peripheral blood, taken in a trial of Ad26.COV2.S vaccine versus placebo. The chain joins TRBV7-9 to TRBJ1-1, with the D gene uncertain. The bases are TGTGCCAGCAGCTCCATGAACACTGAAGCTTTCTTT. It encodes CASSSMNTEAFF.